This T cell receptor beta chain was captured in a study of prognosis after radiotherapy for stage I lung cancer. Study background: All of the enrolled patients had stage I non-small cell lung cancer, and they joined between 2018 and 2019. Oligometastatic NSCLC after surgical resection of the primary tumor was present in roughly 5 patients, while newly diagnosed primary stage I lung tumors were present in around 14. Tumors were squamous cell carcinoma in roughly 7 patients and adenocarcinoma in some 11.

CDR3 of TCR beta was amplified from genomic DNA via a two-round multiplex PCR. Round-one PCR had primers specific to each TRBV and TRBJ gene. MiXCR, run by TCRdb on the multiplex PCR reads, gives a single entry per CDR3 protein. The sample carries some 15,000 distinct CDR3 sequences, 28% recorded once. At both of two time points, about 6 milliliters of peripheral blood were drawn. This clonotype was recorded at least ten times. The DNA is omitted, as the CDR3 cannot be located on it reliably, and the CDR3 follows TCRdb's listing. The CDR3 comprises 17 residues, both ends counted. Germline-derived CDR1 and CDR2 are MNHEY and SMNVEV (reference sequence).

This chain connects TRBV27 to TRBJ1-5; the listed D gene, TRBD1, was not tested against the DNA. Sequenced here: PBMCs, sampled before or after stereotactic body radiation therapy (not recorded which). The TCR sequence derives from a donor aged 50 or older with non-small cell lung cancer. This chain's CDR3 is CASSFLAGVMGGQPQHF.